This T cell receptor (beta chain) was recovered during a study of T cell responses to AZD1222 COVID-19 vaccine. Study-wide background: The study pooled second doses at about 4 or about 12 weeks. Overall study results and limits: Mostly white British, mostly female donors; authors suggested clonal diversity may be underestimated. Two AZD1222 administrations were followed by greater Spike-specific TCR breadth and depth. Only 5 or 6 people who got AZD1222 tested seropositive at baseline.

The CDR3 covers 13 residues. CDR1 is ENHRY and CDR2 is SYGVKD in the germline V gene. With V trimmed by 7 bases and J by 2 bases, 3 bases remained unmatched. As concerns this clone: Its antigen remains unknown.

Only in-frame clones appear in the TCRdb table, and some are missing; sequencing was by immunoSEQ multiplex PCR. The table includes roughly 100,000 clones, approximately 91% detected once. This sample comprised peripheral blood, obtained on day 0 of AZD1222 vaccination. V is TRBV10-3 and J is TRBJ2-5, with TRBD2 identical over 8 bases. The sequence was obtained from an adult in good health. DNA of the CDR3: TGTGCCATCAAGGCGGGGGGACAAGAGACCCAGTACTTC. It translates to CAIKAGGQETQYF.